The subject of this entry is one T cell receptor (beta chain). The sample belongs to a study of shared T cell receptors in the human thymus. The CDR3 has 15 amino acids. Trimming left V 1 base short and J 3 bases short, with 13 bases between. Germline CDR1 and CDR2: SGHKS and YYEKEE (reference sequence). Libraries were prepared by immunoSEQ multiplex PCR; TCRdb keeps only in-frame clonotypes and omits some of them. The sample lists 55,000 to 75,000 clones, nearly 95% occurring once. This sequence joins TRBV5-5 and TRBJ1-1, with D possibly being TRBD1 (5 bases). The sequencing input was thymocytes. The receptor was isolated from a human donor. The CDR3 DNA sequence: TGTGCCAGCAGCTTGTCTAAGGGGTTGGACACTGAAGCTTTCTTT. It is translated as CASSLSKGLDTEAFF.